This TCR beta chain stems from a study of cytomegalovirus exposure and HLA in healthy donors listed by TCRdb under 2017. With respect to the entire study: A later analysis indicated that the 95 to 150 validation repertoires were generated on the platform also employed for the 600 to 750 repertoires of the first cohort. The study was designed to test whether signatures of past pathogen exposure could be identified by cataloging public T cell receptors. A separate validation cohort of roughly 130 different subjects was used in addition to the 666-subject first cohort. To predict cytomegalovirus infection status, the study brought together high-throughput TCR immunosequencing, statistical association of individual TCRs with disease status, and machine learning. Points the paper makes about the study in general: All 120 or so repertoires were used to score co-occurrence in the validation cohort in a later analysis, because that analysis had no HLA typing for the cohort. According to the authors, the approach could potentially be generalized to other disease states and immunological phenotypes. Most TCR sequences were seen in very few donors, while some public TCRs were found in many individuals. The classifier was reported to diagnose cytomegalovirus status with high specificity and sensitivity in both the original and validation cohorts. In a later analysis, TCRs clustered in the first cohort were found to also tend to co-occur in the 130 or so validation repertoires, with roughly 93% of cluster scores above 0. In vitro tests confirmed that a few of the cytomegalovirus-associated TCR beta chains recognize cytomegalovirus antigens. The study listed 164 TCR beta chains as associated with cytomegalovirus.

Points on this clone: Its cognate antigen has yet to be identified. The record has no base qualities; no much larger clone is one base away.

The CDR3 contains 17 residues, cysteine and phenylalanine counted. The retained sequence is limited to the CDR3, 51 bases, with the frame set at the first base. Sequences SGHAT (CDR1) and FQNNGV (CDR2) are obtained from the germline V gene. V loses 1 base at its end and J loses 8 bases; junction bases beyond the gene matches: 11. The donors belonged to the validation cohort of under 150 subjects, which was separate from the roughly 700-subject first cohort. The library relied on the immunoSEQ multiplex PCR assay. The source study handled its data this way. A statistical classification framework was built for diagnosing cytomegalovirus status from the catalog of TCR beta chain sequences. The table was pulled from immuneACCESS by TCRdb, which kept in-frame rearrangements only. Such tables lose some clones; where checked, under half of the loss comes from unresolved V genes, and the rest has no known cause. The DNA gave D and trimming, while V, J and clone size come from that table. This sample holds a few hundred thousand clones; roughly 85% were observed only once. Of the sample, under 0.85% is held by the ten largest clones.

The sequence derives from a woman aged 18-29 years in good health and CMV-seronegative. The sequenced material came from PBMCs. The chain is made from TRBV11-2 and TRBJ2-1; TRBD2 fits 10 bases in the junction. The nucleotide sequence reads TGTGCCAGCAGCTTAGCCGGGTCTCTAGCGGGAGTGTATGAGCAGTTCTTC. Its protein reads: CASSLAGSLAGVYEQFF.